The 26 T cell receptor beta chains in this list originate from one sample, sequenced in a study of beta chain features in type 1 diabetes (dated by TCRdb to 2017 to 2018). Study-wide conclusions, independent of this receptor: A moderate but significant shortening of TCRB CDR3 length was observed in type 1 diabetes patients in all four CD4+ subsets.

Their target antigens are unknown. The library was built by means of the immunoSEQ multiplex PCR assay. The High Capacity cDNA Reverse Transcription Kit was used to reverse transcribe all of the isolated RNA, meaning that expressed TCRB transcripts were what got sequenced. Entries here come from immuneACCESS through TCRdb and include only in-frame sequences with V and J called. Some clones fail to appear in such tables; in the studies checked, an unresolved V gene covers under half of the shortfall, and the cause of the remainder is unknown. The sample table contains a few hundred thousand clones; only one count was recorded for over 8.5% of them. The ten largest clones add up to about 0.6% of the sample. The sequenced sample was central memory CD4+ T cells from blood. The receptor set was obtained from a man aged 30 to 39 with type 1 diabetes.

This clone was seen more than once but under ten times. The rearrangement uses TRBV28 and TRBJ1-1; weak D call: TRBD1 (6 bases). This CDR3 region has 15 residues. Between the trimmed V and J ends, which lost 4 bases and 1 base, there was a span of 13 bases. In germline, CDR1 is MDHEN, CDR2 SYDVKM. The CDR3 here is CASSSGGQGNTEAFF. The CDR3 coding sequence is TGTGCCAGCAGTTCCGGGGGGCAGGGGAACACTGAAGCTTTCTTT.

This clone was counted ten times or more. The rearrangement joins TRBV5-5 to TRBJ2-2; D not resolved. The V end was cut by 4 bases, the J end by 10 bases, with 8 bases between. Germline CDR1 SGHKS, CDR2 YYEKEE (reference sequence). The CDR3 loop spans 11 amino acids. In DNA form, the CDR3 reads TGTGCCAGCAGCGCCCTAGTGGAGCTGTTTTTT. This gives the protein CASSALVELFF. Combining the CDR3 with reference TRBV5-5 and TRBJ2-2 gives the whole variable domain DAGVTQSPTHLIKTRGQQVTLRCSPISGHKSVSWYQQVLGQGPQFIFQYYEKEERGRGNFPDRFSARQFPNYSSELNVNALLLGDSALYLCASSALVELFFGEGSRLTVL.

CDR3 loop: CAWNAHITVQTQYF. The CDR3 DNA reads TGTGCCTGGAATGCCCACATCACAGTACAGACCCAGTACTTC. The chain couples TRBV30 to TRBJ2-5; D uncertain. The CDR3 is 14 residues long. V gave up 4 bases and J gave up 6 bases, with 18 bases separating them. CDR1 GTSNPN and CDR2 SVGIG come from the germline V gene (reference sequence).

The CDR3 nucleotides read TGTGCCAGCAGTTCCCCGGTGGTAGCGGGAGATCATGAGCAGTTCTTC. Translating gives CASSSPVVAGDHEQFF. The chain has TRBV27 and TRBJ2-1; TRBD2 matches at 9 bases. The V gene's germline CDR1 is MNHEY and CDR2 SMNVEV (reference sequence). The CDR3 covers 16 residues. The J segment lost 8 bases and the V segment lost 4 bases, leaving 12 bases of the junction unmatched.

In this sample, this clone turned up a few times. Written as DNA, the CDR3 is TGTGCCAGCAGCTGGTCTACAGGTGAAGCTTTCTTT. This gives the protein CASSWSTGEAFF. This chain links TRBV7-2 with TRBJ1-1, with D maybe TRBD1 (5 bases). V lost 4 bases to trimming and J lost 7 bases, with 10 bases between them. The length of the CDR3 is 12 residues. Germline lookup yields CDR1 SGHTA and CDR2 FQGNSA.

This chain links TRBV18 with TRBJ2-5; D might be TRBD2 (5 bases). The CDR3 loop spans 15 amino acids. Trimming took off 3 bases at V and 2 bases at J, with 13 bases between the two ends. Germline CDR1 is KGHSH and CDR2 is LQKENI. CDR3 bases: TGTGCCAGCTCACCTCGGAGCAGAGGGCAAGAGACCCAGTACTTC. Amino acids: CASSPRSRGQETQYF. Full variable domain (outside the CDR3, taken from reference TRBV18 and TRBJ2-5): NAGVMQNPRHLVRRRGQEARLRCSPMKGHSHVYWYRQLPEEGLKFMVYLQKENIIDESGMPKERFSAEFPKEGPSILRIQQVVRGDSAAYFCASSPRSRGQETQYFGPGTRLLVL.

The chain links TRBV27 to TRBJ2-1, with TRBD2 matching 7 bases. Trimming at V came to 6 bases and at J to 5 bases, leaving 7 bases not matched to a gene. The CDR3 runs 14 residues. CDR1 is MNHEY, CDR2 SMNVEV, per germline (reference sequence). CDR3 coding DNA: TGTGCCAGCAGGGCTTGGGGGGGAGACAATGAGCAGTTCTTC. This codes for CASRAWGGDNEQFF.

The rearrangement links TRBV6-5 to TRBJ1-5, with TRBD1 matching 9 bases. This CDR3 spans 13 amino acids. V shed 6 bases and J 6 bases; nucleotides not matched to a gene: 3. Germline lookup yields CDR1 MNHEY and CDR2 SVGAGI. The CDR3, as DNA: TGTGCCAGCAGAACAGGGGGCAGTCAGCCCCAGCATTTT. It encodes CASRTGGSQPQHF.

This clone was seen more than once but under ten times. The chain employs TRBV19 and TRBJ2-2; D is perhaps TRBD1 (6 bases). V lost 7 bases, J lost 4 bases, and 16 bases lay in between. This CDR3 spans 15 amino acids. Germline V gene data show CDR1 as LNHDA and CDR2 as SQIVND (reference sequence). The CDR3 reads CASKYGRGSTGELFF. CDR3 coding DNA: TGTGCCAGTAAATACGGCAGGGGCAGCACCGGGGAGCTGTTTTTT.

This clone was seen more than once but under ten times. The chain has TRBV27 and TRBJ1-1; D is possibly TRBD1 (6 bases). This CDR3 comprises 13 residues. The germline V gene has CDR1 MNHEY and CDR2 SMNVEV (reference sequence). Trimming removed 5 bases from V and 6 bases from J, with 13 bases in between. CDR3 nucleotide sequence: TGTGCCAGCAGTGGATTGGAGGGGGCTGAAGCTTTCTTT. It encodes CASSGLEGAEAFF.

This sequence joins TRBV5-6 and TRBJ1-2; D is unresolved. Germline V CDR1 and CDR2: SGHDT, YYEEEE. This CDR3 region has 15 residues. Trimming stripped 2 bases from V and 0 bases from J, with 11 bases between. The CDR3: CASSLVGSANYGYTF. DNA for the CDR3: TGTGCCAGCAGCTTAGTCGGGTCAGCTAACTATGGCTACACCTTC.

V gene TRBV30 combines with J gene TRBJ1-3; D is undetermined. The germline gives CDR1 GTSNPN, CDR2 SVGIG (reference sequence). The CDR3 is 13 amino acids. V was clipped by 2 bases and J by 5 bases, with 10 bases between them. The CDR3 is CAWSPFSRNTIYF. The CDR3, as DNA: TGTGCCTGGAGTCCCTTTTCGAGAAACACCATATATTTT. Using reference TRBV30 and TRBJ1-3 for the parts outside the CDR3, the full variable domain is SQTIHQWPATLVQPVGSPLSLECTVEGTSNPNLYWYRQAAGRGLQLLFYSVGIGQISSEVPQNLSASRPQDRQFILSSKKLLLSDSGFYLCAWSPFSRNTIYFGEGSWLTVV.

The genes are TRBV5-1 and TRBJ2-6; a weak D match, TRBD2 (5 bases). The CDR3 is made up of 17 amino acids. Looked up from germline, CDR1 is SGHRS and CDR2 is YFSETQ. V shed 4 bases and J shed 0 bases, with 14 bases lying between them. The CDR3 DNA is TGCGCCAGCAGCCCCGGACTGACCGTCTCTGGGGCCAACGTCCTGACTTTC. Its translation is CASSPGLTVSGANVLTF.

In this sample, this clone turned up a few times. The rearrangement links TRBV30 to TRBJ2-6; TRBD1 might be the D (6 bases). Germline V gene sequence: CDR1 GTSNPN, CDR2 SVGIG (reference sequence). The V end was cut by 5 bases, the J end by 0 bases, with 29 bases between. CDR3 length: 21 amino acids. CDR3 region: CAWYGRTAEQTPLSGANVLTF. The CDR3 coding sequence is TGTGCCTGGTACGGCCGGACAGCCGAGCAGACTCCTCTCTCTGGGGCCAACGTCCTGACTTTC.

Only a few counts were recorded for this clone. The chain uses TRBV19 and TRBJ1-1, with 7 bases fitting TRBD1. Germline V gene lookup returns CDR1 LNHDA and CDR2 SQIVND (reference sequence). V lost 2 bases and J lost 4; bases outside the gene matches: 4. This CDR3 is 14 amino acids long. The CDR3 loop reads CASSIRGGFTEAFF. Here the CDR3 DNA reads TGTGCCAGTAGTATAAGAGGGGGCTTCACTGAAGCTTTCTTT.

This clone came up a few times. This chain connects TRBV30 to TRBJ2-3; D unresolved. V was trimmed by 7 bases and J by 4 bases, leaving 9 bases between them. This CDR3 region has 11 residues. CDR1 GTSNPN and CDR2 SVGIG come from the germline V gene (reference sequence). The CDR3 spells CASTSSDTQYF. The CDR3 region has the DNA TGTGCCTCCACCTCTTCAGATACGCAGTATTTT.

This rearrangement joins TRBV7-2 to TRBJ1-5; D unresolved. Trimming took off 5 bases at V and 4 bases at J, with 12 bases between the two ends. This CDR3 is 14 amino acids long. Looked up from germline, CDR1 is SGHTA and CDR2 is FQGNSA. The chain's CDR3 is CASSPGLGNQPQHF. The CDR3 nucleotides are TGTGCCAGCAGCCCCGGACTTGGGAATCAGCCCCAGCATTTT.

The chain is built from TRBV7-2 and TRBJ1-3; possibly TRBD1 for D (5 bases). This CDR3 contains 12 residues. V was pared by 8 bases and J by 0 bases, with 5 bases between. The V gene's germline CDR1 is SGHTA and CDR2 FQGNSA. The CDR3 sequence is CASGTSGNTIYF. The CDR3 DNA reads TGTGCCAGCGGGACCTCTGGAAACACCATATATTTT.

The CDR3 DNA reads as TGTGCCTGGAACCAGGGCGGACGGTACACTGAAGCTTTCTTT. It codes for CAWNQGGRYTEAFF. The rearrangement joins TRBV30 to TRBJ1-1; a weak D match, TRBD1 (5 bases). Trimming shortened V by 4 bases and J by 3 bases, and 15 bases separated the two germline ends. CDR3 length equals 14 residues. The germline CDR1 and CDR2 sequences are GTSNPN and SVGIG (reference sequence). Based on the CDR3 plus reference TRBV30 and TRBJ1-1, the full variable domain is SQTIHQWPATLVQPVGSPLSLECTVEGTSNPNLYWYRQAAGRGLQLLFYSVGIGQISSEVPQNLSASRPQDRQFILSSKKLLLSDSGFYLCAWNQGGRYTEAFFGQGTRLTVV.

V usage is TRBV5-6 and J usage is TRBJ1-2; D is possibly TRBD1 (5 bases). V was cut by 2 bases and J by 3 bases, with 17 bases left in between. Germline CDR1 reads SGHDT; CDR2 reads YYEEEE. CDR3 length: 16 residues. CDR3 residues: CASSLATGARHYGYTF. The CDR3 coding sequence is TGTGCCAGCAGCTTAGCAACTGGGGCCCGTCACTATGGCTACACCTTC.

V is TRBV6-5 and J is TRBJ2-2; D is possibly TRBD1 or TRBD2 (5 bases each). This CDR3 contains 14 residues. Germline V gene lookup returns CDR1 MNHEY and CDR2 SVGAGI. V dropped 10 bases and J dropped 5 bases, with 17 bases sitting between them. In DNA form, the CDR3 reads TGTGCCACCAACGGGGCTAGCCGGACCGGGGAGCTGTTTTTT. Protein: CATNGASRTGELFF.

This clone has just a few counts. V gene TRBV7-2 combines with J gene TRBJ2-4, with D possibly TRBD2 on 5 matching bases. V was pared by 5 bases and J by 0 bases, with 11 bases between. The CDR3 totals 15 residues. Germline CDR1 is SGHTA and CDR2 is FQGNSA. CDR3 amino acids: CASSRERAAKNIQYF. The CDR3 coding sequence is TGTGCCAGCAGCCGGGAACGGGCAGCCAAAAACATTCAGTACTTC.

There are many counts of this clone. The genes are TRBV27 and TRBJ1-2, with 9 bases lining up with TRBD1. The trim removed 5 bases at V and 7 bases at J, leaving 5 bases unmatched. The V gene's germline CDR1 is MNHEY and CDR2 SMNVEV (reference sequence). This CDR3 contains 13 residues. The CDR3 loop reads CASSPDRGSGYTF. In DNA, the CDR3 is TGTGCCAGCAGTCCCGACAGGGGGAGTGGCTACACCTTC.

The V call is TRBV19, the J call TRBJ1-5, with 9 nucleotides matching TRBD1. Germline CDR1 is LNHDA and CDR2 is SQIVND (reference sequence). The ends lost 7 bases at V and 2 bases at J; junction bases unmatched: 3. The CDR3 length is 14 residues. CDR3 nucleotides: TGTGCCAGTACAACAGGGGGCGGCAATCAGCCCCAGCATTTT. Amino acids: CASTTGGGNQPQHF.

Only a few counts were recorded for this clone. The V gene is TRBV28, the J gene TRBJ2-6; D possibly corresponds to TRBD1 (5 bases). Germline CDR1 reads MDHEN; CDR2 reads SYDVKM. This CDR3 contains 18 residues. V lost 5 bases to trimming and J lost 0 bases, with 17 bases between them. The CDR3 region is CASSPQYGAFSGANVLTF. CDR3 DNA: TGTGCCAGCAGTCCCCAATATGGGGCTTTCTCTGGGGCCAACGTCCTGACTTTC.

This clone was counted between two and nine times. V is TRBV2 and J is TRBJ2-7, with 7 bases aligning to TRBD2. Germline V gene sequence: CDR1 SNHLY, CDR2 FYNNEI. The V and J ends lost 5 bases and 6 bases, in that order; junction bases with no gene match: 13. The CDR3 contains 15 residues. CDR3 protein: CASSWTSNARREQYF. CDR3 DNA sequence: TGTGCCAGCAGTTGGACTAGTAACGCCCGGCGCGAGCAGTACTTC.